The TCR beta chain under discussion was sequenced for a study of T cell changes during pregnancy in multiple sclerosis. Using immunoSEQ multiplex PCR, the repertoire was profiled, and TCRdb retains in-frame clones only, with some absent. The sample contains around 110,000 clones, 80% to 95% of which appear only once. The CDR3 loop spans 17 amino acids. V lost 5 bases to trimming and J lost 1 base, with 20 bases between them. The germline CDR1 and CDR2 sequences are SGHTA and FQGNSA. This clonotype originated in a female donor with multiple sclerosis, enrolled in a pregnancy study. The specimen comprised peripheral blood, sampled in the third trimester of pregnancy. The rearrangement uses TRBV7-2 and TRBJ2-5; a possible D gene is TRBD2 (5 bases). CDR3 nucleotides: TGTGCCAGCAGCCGTCCCACGCGAGGGTGGCCCCAAGAGACCCAGTACTTC. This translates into CASSRPTRGWPQETQYF.